These T cell receptor beta chains were read from a single sample in a study of T cells in Graves' hyperthyroidism and ophthalmopathy. Each CDR3 protein gets one entry after TCRdb re-called the multiplex PCR reads with MiXCR. The table lists around 500,000 distinct CDR3 sequences, less than 25% of them singletons. Sequencing used blood. The receptors come from a woman aged 70-85 years with Graves' ophthalmopathy. Each CDR3 is given with its conserved first and last residue. Clone size is stated in some rows and not others, as once, few, many or a class when expanded.

v_gene,j_gene,abundance,CDR3aa
TRBV7-2,TRBJ2-1,few,CASSLTGTGVQYSYNEQFF
TRBV3-1,TRBJ2-1,few,CANSHGQGGNEQFF
TRBV5-4,TRBJ2-5,-,CASRTGLITSSHGTQYF
TRBV6-2/TRBV6-3,TRBJ1-2,-,CASSTDSYNYGYTF
TRBV12-5,TRBJ2-3,few,CASGSPRLAGGISTDTQYF
TRBV7-2,TRBJ2-3,-,CASSLNRGTQYF
TRBV2,TRBJ2-3,many,CASSRSGSTDTQYF
TRBV6-1,TRBJ2-7,few,CASSELGTSGSAQYF
TRBV12-3/TRBV12-4,TRBJ1-3,-,CASNHRGLRGNTIYF
TRBV20-1,TRBJ1-3,-,CSARDVGTVGARNTIYF
TRBV16,TRBJ1-4,-,CASSQRGRGISTNEKLFF
TRBV10-3,TRBJ2-5,many,CAISEGTRETQYF
TRBV24-1,TRBJ2-5,-,CATSDLGSGRETQYF
TRBV7-9,TRBJ2-3,many,CASSLGLGEDTQYF
TRBV20-1,TRBJ2-1,few,CSARDWGEQFF
TRBV6-5,TRBJ1-6,-,CASSYSPGGRSPLHF
TRBV5-6,TRBJ1-5,-,CASSLQGQGNQPQHF
TRBV3-1,TRBJ1-2,-,CASSEGSWEGYTF
TRBV6-1,TRBJ2-5,few,CASKTIGGGETQYF
TRBV20-1,TRBJ1-1,-,CSARDFLPLTGPSATEAFF
TRBV6-2/TRBV6-3,TRBJ2-5,few,CASSPLRIAETQYF
TRBV5-1,TRBJ1-1,-,CASSLPRQGARATEAFF